The T cell receptor (beta chain) under discussion was sequenced for a study of STAT5B mutations in CD4+ large granular lymphocyte leukemia. Study observations and caveats: 8/27 top patient clones versus 2/35 control clones were TRBV06-family. CD4-sorted patient repertoires seemed more clonal than healthy CD4+ repertoires.

Controls came from buffy coats of healthy blood donors. Worth noting for this clone: Its antigen remains unknown.

This was a survey-level run. The protocol was immunoSEQ multiplex PCR, while the TCRdb copy is restricted to in-frame clones and leaves out a portion. The sample lists approximately 27,000 clones, 65% to 90% occurring once. Trimming pared 7 bases from V and 0 bases from J, leaving 12 bases between. Germline V gene data show CDR1 as SNHLY and CDR2 as FYNNEI. This CDR3 comprises 14 residues. The rearrangement uses TRBV2 and TRBJ1-2, with a weak D call TRBD1 (5 bases). The sequence was obtained from a human donor in good health. The sample taken for sequencing was CD4+ T cells from blood buffy coats. The CDR3 region has the DNA TGTGCCAGCAAAACCAGGGTAGCTAACTATGGCTACACCTTC. Translating it yields CASKTRVANYGYTF.